The subject of this entry is one T cell receptor (beta chain). What this receptor recognizes is not known. Base qualities are not at hand, and no much larger clone is one base apart. Library preparation employed the immunoSEQ multiplex PCR assay. A mixture of 60 forward primers for TCR Vbeta segments and 13 reverse primers for TCR Jbeta segments was used in the multiplex PCR. Amplification of the CDR3 region of rearranged TCR beta genes was performed with a multiplex PCR assay on genomic DNA. The amplified TCR beta libraries were sequenced on the Illumina HiSeq System as 87-base-pair reads. For the original study's pipeline: A later analysis counted approximately 84 million unique TCR beta chains across the 550 to 800 repertoires, and about 10 million of these chains were shared by at least two donors. A nearest-neighbor algorithm error-corrected the raw reads and collapsed the reads into unique sequences, merging closely related sequences to remove PCR and sequencing errors. CDR3 sequences were aligned to IMGT reference sequences to assign V, D and J gene segments. For a sequence to be retained, a match of at least six nucleotides to both a V gene segment and a J gene segment was required. A rearrangement counted as productive if the CDR3 had no stop codons and remained in frame with V and J, and every other rearrangement counted as non-productive. Following IMGT convention, CDR3 was defined as the stretch from the second conserved V-encoded cysteine up to the conserved J-encoded phenylalanine. In an earlier analysis of roughly 610 of the donors, sequences lacking an unambiguous match to a single V gene segment were excluded. In an earlier analysis of 587 of the donors, a V segment was called functional when productive rearrangements were above 56.7%, and segregating when the standard deviation between donors exceeded 5%. To diagnose cytomegalovirus status from the catalog of TCR beta chain sequences, a statistical classification framework was built. V and J gene assignment, in a later analysis, came from comparing TCR nucleotide sequences with IMGT/GENE-DB human TR gene sequences. Using the TCRdist pipeline, a later analysis assigned CDR3 sequences along with most-parsimonious VDJ recombination scenarios. In a later analysis, every TCR beta chain was defined by the combination of its CDR3 amino acid sequence and its V-gene family, and reads without a unique V-gene family were dropped. To address suspected cross-contamination and a sequencing artifact, a later analysis removed approximately 590 highly shared, low-generation-probability nucleotide sequences. For each public chain, a later analysis derived a clonal expansion index from normalized ranks of inferred template counts within each repertoire. In a later analysis, generation probabilities were computed using a VDJ recombination model fitted to out-of-frame rearrangements, and the results were checked against IGoR. In a later analysis, TCR-TCR, TCR-HLA and TCR-CMV co-occurrence was scored with hypergeometric tests, and a repertoire-size bias correction was applied to TCR pairs. False discovery rates were estimated in a later analysis by permuting HLA or CMV assignments 20 times. In a later analysis, co-occurring TCRs were grouped using DBSCAN, with TCRdist sequence similarity added in when clustering inside HLA-allele-positive subsets. Co-occurrence clustering excluded repertoires with fewer than 30,000 or more than 120,000 public chains, plus five with anomalous nucleotide sharing. TCRdb re-hosts the immuneACCESS table, in-frame sequences only. Its copies lack some clones; in the studies checked, an unresolved V gene accounts for under half of them, and the cause for the rest is not known. That table gives V, J and clone size, and the DNA gave D and trimming. The sample profile shows roughly 92,000 clones; 80% of them were found once. 20% to 25% of the sample belongs to the ten largest clones.

The germline V gene provides CDR1 SGHDN and CDR2 FVKESK. The CDR3 holds 15 amino acids from the cysteine to the phenylalanine. The retained sequence is limited to the CDR3, 45 bases, with the frame set at the first base. Relative to germline, V is missing 4 bases and J is missing 3 bases, with 5 bases of the junction outside any gene match. This sample stems from a study of cytomegalovirus exposure and HLA in healthy donors (TCRdb year 2017). Study-wide context: An earlier analysis of several hundred of the donors reported 250 to 300 Gb of sequence data and some 100 million unique TCR beta sequences from around 200 million T cells. An early release covering just under 650 HLA-typed donors comprised 250 to 350 gigabases of sequencing data and around 80 million unique TCR sequences. Among the roughly 410 genotyped donors, around 81% belonged to the genetic ancestry cluster associated with self-reported Caucasian donors. The aim of the study was to test whether cataloging public T cell receptors could identify signatures of past pathogen exposure. The T cell repertoires of about 700 subjects were profiled by immunosequencing and related to cytomegalovirus serostatus. A separate validation cohort of roughly 130 different subjects was used in addition to the 666-subject first cohort. High-throughput TCR immunosequencing, statistical association of individual TCRs with disease status, and machine learning were combined to predict cytomegalovirus infection status. A later analysis re-examined previously published TCR beta repertoires from around 670 donors and added high-resolution HLA genotyping to investigate patterns of TCR occurrence. The later analysis used no new phenotypic data to find candidate immune exposures, relying instead on TCR beta sequences and their occurrence across donors. To decide whether each TCR beta V gene segment behaved as functional or pseudogenic, an earlier analysis of nearly 600 of the donors relied on high-throughput TCR beta sequencing. Alongside the repertoire data, information on donor age, sex, ethnicity and CMV serostatus was compiled. A later genetic analysis used genome-wide SNP genotypes for about three fifths of the roughly 700 donors, treating that subset as a discovery cohort. All discovery cohort repertoires had been generated on a single sequencing platform. HLA typing covered class I and class II loci at four-digit resolution. Typing coverage varied by locus: roughly 620-640 donors for A, B, C, DRB1 and DQB1; more than 500 for DQA1; around 570 for DPA1; 400 to 480 for DPB1. A handful of DR-DQ haplotypes were handled as single units for association and clustering because linkage in the cohort was strong. Among a few hundred genotyped donors of the cohort, an average of about 240,000 unique TCR beta nucleotide sequences were sequenced per donor, around 18% of them non-productive.

The full study reports these points: Because the 87-base-pair reads could not distinguish some IMGT-functional V segments, including TRBV6-2 and TRBV6-3, those segments were excluded. The cohort was sequenced for TCR beta chains only, and without alpha or paired-chain data the features that could be detected were limited. Linkage disequilibrium might explain the correlated functional status among segregating V segments, but an unknown experimental factor could not be ruled out. Strong co-occurrence of HLA alleles, especially DR and DQ, made assigning TCR associations to individual alleles difficult. In an earlier analysis of fewer than 750 of the donors, most TCR beta V segments were observed in productive rearrangements about 90% or about 30% of the time, broadly matching IMGT annotations. The authors suggested that the approach could potentially be generalized to other disease states and immunological phenotypes. Several of the top co-occurrence clusters appeared to be linked to parvovirus B19, influenza, CMV and Epstein-Barr virus, according to a later analysis. About 15 rarely observed V segments, including chromosome 9 orphons, were excluded from the earlier analysis of several hundred of the donors because counts were too low. According to a later analysis, most CMV-associated TCR beta chains appeared to be HLA-restricted, and the HLA associations seemed to be driven largely by CMV exposure. In a later genetic analysis, a missense DCLRE1C variant was associated with V-gene and J-gene trimming of TCR beta chains, and the association was replicated in an independent cohort. Three of the identified cytomegalovirus-associated TCR beta chains were confirmed in vitro to be specific for cytomegalovirus antigens. A later analysis found that TCR association rates varied across HLA loci, with DRB1 alleles showing the most associated TCRs and HLA-C alleles the fewest. Presence/absence analyses assumed roughly uniform sequencing depth across donors, an assumption that may not hold. A total of some 180 TCR beta chains were listed by the study as associated with cytomegalovirus. For the cohort, immune exposure information was limited to CMV serostatus. HLA typing was unavailable for some donors at each locus, so association tests used only the typed subset. Cytomegalovirus status was reported to be diagnosed by the classifier with high specificity and sensitivity in both the original and validation cohorts. According to a later genetic analysis, donors in an Asian-associated ancestry cluster had fewer N-insertions in productive TCRs than the approximately 700-donor mean. At a false discovery rate of 0.05, a later analysis linked 15,000 to 20,000 TCR beta sequences to specific HLA alleles. In a later analysis, HLA-associated TCR beta chains were found to be more clonally expanded and to have lower generation probabilities than equally common non-associated chains. A further reported finding was that TCR beta sequences accurately predicted the HLA-A and HLA-B alleles for most subjects in the first cohort. The sequencing pipeline was judged likely to have produced a cluster of highly shared sequence variants as a technical artifact. Most TCR sequences were observed very rarely across donors, whereas some public TCRs were present in many individuals.

In total, approximately 610 healthy bone marrow donors made up the cohort. Cohort members were all nominally healthy when sampled, although unrecorded immune exposures were likely present. The donor was CMV seropositive and belonged to the group of more than 250 seropositive cohort members. A peripheral blood sample was provided by each donor, and peripheral blood mononuclear cells were used for TCR beta sequencing. Genomic DNA extraction from the blood cell samples was performed with the Qiagen DNeasy Blood Extraction Kit. The chain couples TRBV14 to TRBJ2-2; the central 7 bases match TRBD1. This clonotype was obtained from a woman aged 50 to 60 in good health and CMV-seropositive. What was sequenced was PBMCs. CDR3 protein: CASSPRTGYTGELFF. The DNA is as follows: TGTGCCAGCAGCCCCCGGACAGGTTACACCGGGGAGCTGTTTTTT.